These 17 T cell receptor beta chains originate from one sample sequenced in a study of CD8 T cells in Susac syndrome. Random-hexamer reverse transcription was applied to 0.5 to 1 ug RNA. TCRdb reprocessed the immunoSEQ multiplex PCR reads with MiXCR, giving one entry per CDR3 protein. The table has hundreds of thousands of distinct CDR3 sequences, about 94% seen once. The source material was CD4+ T cells from PBMCs. The receptors stem from a human donor with Susac syndrome.

V gene TRBV10-3 combines with J gene TRBJ2-7; perhaps TRBD2 as D (5 bases). The V end was cut by 0 bases, the J end by 0 bases, with 15 bases between. The length of the CDR3 is 17 residues. Germline assignment: CDR1 ENHRY and CDR2 SYGVKD. The CDR3 region is CAISESGEGPGSYEQYF. The CDR3 coding sequence is TGTGCCATCAGTGAGTCAGGTGAGGGTCCCGGCTCCTACGAGCAGTACTTC.

Written as DNA, the CDR3 is TGTGCCAGCAGTGAACAGGAGGGGGATACGCAGTATTTT. Translated, it gives CASSEQEGDTQYF. J is TRBJ2-3 and V is TRBV2; perhaps TRBD2 as D (6 bases). Trimming pared 2 bases from V and 6 bases from J, leaving 9 bases between. Germline values: CDR1 SNHLY, CDR2 FYNNEI. CDR3 length: 13 residues.

The chain combines TRBV24-1 with TRBJ1-2; D is uncertain. Trimming left V 4 bases short and J 4 bases short, with 6 bases between. Germline V gene sequence: CDR1 KGHDR, CDR2 SFDVKD. The length of the CDR3 is 12 residues. The CDR3 here is CATSERAYGYTF. DNA for the CDR3: TGTGCCACCAGTGAGCGAGCCTATGGCTACACCTTC.

The rearrangement uses TRBV30 and TRBJ2-7; D gene ambiguous. Deletions cut 0 bases from V and 3 bases from J, with 9 bases between. Germline CDR1 and CDR2: GTSNPN and SVGIG (reference sequence). The CDR3 has 13 amino acids. The CDR3 nucleotides are TGTGCCTGGAGTGTCGGGCTAGACTACGAGCAGTACTTC. It encodes CAWSVGLDYEQYF.

The sample holds a few counts of this clonotype. The V gene is TRBV6-2 or TRBV6-3, the J gene TRBJ2-5; 9 positions match TRBD2. Germline V lookup: CDR1 MNHEY, CDR2 SVGEGT. The CDR3 consists of 14 residues. V was pared by 4 bases and J by 2 bases, with 2 bases of the junction left unmatched. CDR3 coding DNA: TGTGCCAGCAGTTCCGCGGGGGGGCAAGAGACCCAGTACTTC. Translated, it gives CASSSAGGQETQYF.

V usage is TRBV5-6 and J usage is TRBJ2-1, with 9 bases aligning to TRBD1. The CDR3 loop spans 16 amino acids. V trimming: 3 bases; J trimming: 2 bases; junction bases outside the gene matches: 6. The V gene's germline CDR1 is SGHDT and CDR2 YYEEEE. The CDR3 reads CASSWGQGPTYNEQFF. DNA for the CDR3: TGTGCCAGCAGCTGGGGACAGGGCCCCACCTACAATGAGCAGTTCTTC.

This chain connects TRBV7-9 to TRBJ1-1; D unresolved. V shed 5 bases and J shed 1 base, with 14 bases lying between them. The CDR3 runs 15 residues. Germline V gives CDR1 SEHNR, CDR2 FQNEAQ (reference sequence). In DNA form, the CDR3 reads TGTGCCAGCAGCCCCTTTACCGGGGAGAACACTGAAGCTTTCTTT. It is translated as CASSPFTGENTEAFF.

This clonotype was seen only a few times. The V and J genes are TRBV14 and TRBJ1-2; D is perhaps TRBD1 (5 bases). Germline CDR1 and CDR2: SGHDN and FVKESK. There are 14 residues in the CDR3. V was pared by 3 bases and J by 0 bases, with 8 bases between. As DNA, the CDR3 is TGTGCCAGCAGCCAGACAGCCCCTAACTATGGCTACACCTTC. It codes for CASSQTAPNYGYTF.

The gene calls are TRBV3-1 and TRBJ1-2, with D possibly TRBD1 on 6 matching bases. There are 14 residues in the CDR3. From germline, CDR1 is LGHDT and CDR2 YNNKEL (reference sequence). Trimming removed 0 bases from V and 8 bases from J, with 13 bases in between. The CDR3 DNA reads as TGTGCCAGCAGCCAAGATACCGGGGGCGACGGCTACACCTTC. It codes for CASSQDTGGDGYTF.

The chain employs TRBV18 and TRBJ2-5, with unresolved D. The CDR3 sequence is 16 residues long. Trimming took 4 bases from V and 2 from J, leaving 17 bases between them. Germline CDR1 KGHSH, CDR2 LQKENI. CDR3 protein: CASSLTGVLEQETQYF. The CDR3 nucleotides read TGTGCCAGCTCACTGACTGGGGTACTGGAGCAAGAGACCCAGTACTTC.

The gene calls are TRBV11-3 and TRBJ2-4; tentatively, D is TRBD1 or TRBD2 (6 bases each). Per the germline V gene, CDR1 is SGHNT and CDR2 is YENEEA. V dropped 0 bases and J dropped 0 bases, with 9 bases sitting between them. CDR3 size: 16 residues. The CDR3 DNA reads TGTGCCAGCAGCTTAGAACAGGGACTAGCCAAAAACATTCAGTACTTC. It encodes CASSLEQGLAKNIQYF.

The gene calls are TRBV4-3 and TRBJ2-1; the D gene is possibly TRBD2 (5 bases). The germline gives CDR1 LGHNA, CDR2 YSLEER. The CDR3 runs to 14 residues. Trimming took off 0 bases at V and 15 bases at J, with 18 bases between the two ends. CDR3 sequence reads: CASSQDRSDGVRFF. The CDR3 DNA reads TGCGCCAGCAGCCAAGATAGGAGTGACGGGGTACGGTTCTTC.

This chain links TRBV6-2 or TRBV6-3 with TRBJ2-7; tentatively, D is TRBD2 (5 bases). Between the trimmed V and J ends, which lost 5 bases and 3 bases, there was a span of 14 bases. This CDR3 has 14 residues. Germline V gene data show CDR1 as MNHEY and CDR2 as SVGEGT. This CDR3 reads CASSTRGLNYEQYF. In DNA, the CDR3 is TGTGCCAGCAGTACCCGAGGGCTGAACTACGAGCAGTACTTC.

The rearrangement joins TRBV30 to TRBJ2-7, with D possibly matching TRBD2 (6 bases). The germline V gene has CDR1 GTSNPN and CDR2 SVGIG (reference sequence). V was trimmed by 3 bases and J by 0 bases, leaving 18 bases between them. CDR3 length: 16 amino acids. CDR3 region: CAWRGNRDWASYEQYF. The CDR3 coding sequence is TGTGCCTGGAGGGGGAACCGGGACTGGGCCTCCTACGAGCAGTACTTC.

V usage is TRBV7-2 and J usage is TRBJ1-2; D gene ambiguous. The V and J ends lost 5 bases and 1 base respectively, with 11 bases between them. The V gene's germline CDR1 is SGHTA and CDR2 FQGNSA. CDR3 size: 14 residues. CDR3 amino acids: CASSETTLNYGYTF. The CDR3, as DNA: TGTGCCAGCAGCGAGACAACCCTTAACTATGGCTACACCTTC.

The chain combines TRBV30 with TRBJ1-3; D is possibly TRBD1 (6 bases). CDR3 length: 12 residues. Germline-derived CDR1 and CDR2 are GTSNPN and SVGIG (reference sequence). Trimming stripped 7 bases from V and 0 bases from J, with 7 bases between. The CDR3 nucleotides read TGTGCCTTACAGGGCTCTGGAAACACCATATATTTT. Encoded protein: CALQGSGNTIYF.

The V gene is TRBV20-1, the J gene TRBJ2-5; 8 nucleotides line up with TRBD1. The CDR3 is 16 amino acids. Germline assignment: CDR1 DFQATT and CDR2 SNEGSKA (reference sequence). J was trimmed by 0 bases and V by 6 bases; bases with no gene match: 12. The CDR3 here is CSATSTRQGYQETQYF. CDR3 coding DNA: TGCAGTGCCACAAGTACCCGACAGGGGTACCAAGAGACCCAGTACTTC.